The 28 T cell receptor beta chains below all came from one sample that was sequenced in a study of blood T cell repertoires in COVID-19. Some clones are missing from TCRdb's copy, which holds only in-frame ones; the method was immunoSEQ multiplex PCR. Among 190,000 or so clones listed, about 87% were seen once. Sequencing was performed on peripheral blood. The receptor source for this set is a man aged 35 to 55 with active or convalescent COVID-19.

The rearrangement joins TRBV28 to TRBJ2-2, with D unresolved. The CDR3 loop spans 12 amino acids. Germline V gene lookup returns CDR1 MDHEN and CDR2 SYDVKM. The V gene lost 7 bases and the J gene lost 0 bases, with 3 bases spanning the gap. CDR3: CASNTNTGELFF. CDR3 nucleotide sequence: TGTGCCAGCAATACGAACACCGGGGAGCTGTTTTTT.

The chain is built from TRBV27 and TRBJ2-3; D unresolved. Trimming took 2 bases from V and 0 from J, leaving 3 bases between them. The germline gives CDR1 MNHEY, CDR2 SMNVEV (reference sequence). The CDR3 covers 13 residues. CDR3: CASSLTSTDTQYF. In DNA form, the CDR3 reads TGTGCCAGCAGTTTAACAAGCACAGATACGCAGTATTTT.

The CDR3 DNA follows: TGTGCCAGCAGTTTACACAGGGGTTCCTACGAGCAGTACTTC. It is translated as CASSLHRGSYEQYF. The chain combines TRBV27 with TRBJ2-7, with 7 bases fitting TRBD1. Germline V gene data show CDR1 as MNHEY and CDR2 as SMNVEV (reference sequence). Trimming removed 2 bases from V and 1 base from J; junction bases left unmatched: 2. The CDR3 length is 14 residues.

The CDR3 DNA reads as TGTGCCAGCAGCTTAGGGAGTCAGGGAGGAAACATTCAGTACTTC. Amino acid sequence: CASSLGSQGGNIQYF. The V gene is TRBV7-9, the J gene TRBJ2-4; perhaps TRBD2 as D (6 bases). Germline-derived CDR1 and CDR2 are SEHNR and FQNEAQ (reference sequence). This CDR3 region has 15 residues. The V end was cut by 1 base, the J end by 6 bases, with 13 bases between.

A word on this clone: An end of the junction differs from the germline gene, which may be a read error. This chain connects TRBV7-2 to TRBJ2-5; no clear D. The CDR3 is made up of 15 amino acids. Germline V gives CDR1 SGHTA, CDR2 FQGNSA. The CDR3 sequence is CASSPRSVNQEAQYF. CDR3 nucleotides: TGTGCCAGCAGCCCAAGGTCGGTAAACCAAGAGGCCCAGTACTTC.

The rearrangement joins TRBV4-2 to TRBJ1-4, with a possible D match to TRBD1 (6 bases). V was pared by 1 base and J by 6 bases, with 6 bases between. CDR1 is LGHNA and CDR2 is YNFKEQ in the germline V gene. This CDR3 is built from 13 residues. CDR3 protein: CASSQGQDEKLFF. The DNA for the CDR3 is TGTGCCAGCAGCCAAGGACAGGATGAAAAACTGTTTTTT.

V and J are TRBV5-4 and TRBJ1-5, with D unresolved. Germline values: CDR1 SGHNT, CDR2 YYREEE (reference sequence). V gave up 2 bases and J gave up 5 bases, with 5 bases separating them. There are 12 residues in the CDR3. The CDR3 region has the DNA TGTGCCAGCAGCTTTCGGGATCAGCCCCAGCATTTT. Translating gives CASSFRDQPQHF.

This clone was counted a single time. V usage is TRBV11-2 and J usage is TRBJ2-1; 13 bases are shared with TRBD2. With 4 bases clipped from V and 7 bases from J, the junction kept 7 bases outside the gene matches. This CDR3 region has 16 residues. Germline CDR1 reads SGHAT; CDR2 reads FQNNGV. DNA of the CDR3: TGTGCCAGCAGCTCGAGACTAGCGGGGGGAAGAAATGAGCAGTTCTTC. Amino acids: CASSSRLAGGRNEQFF. Based on the CDR3 plus reference TRBV11-2 and TRBJ2-1, the full variable domain is EAGVAQSPRYKIIEKRQSVAFWCNPISGHATLYWYQQILGQGPKLLIQFQNNGVVDDSQLPKDRFSAERLKGVDSTLKIQPAKLEDSAVYLCASSSRLAGGRNEQFFGPGTRLTVL.

The CDR3 sequence: CASSLGASGGAADTQYF. The CDR3 DNA follows: TGTGCCAGCAGCTTGGGAGCTAGCGGGGGGGCAGCAGATACGCAGTATTTT. V and J are TRBV5-4 and TRBJ2-3, with 12 bases aligning to TRBD2. Germline-derived CDR1 and CDR2 are SGHNT and YYREEE (reference sequence). Germline trimming cut 0 bases from V and 4 bases from J; bases unmatched to any gene: 6. The CDR3 is 17 amino acids.

The chain uses TRBV19 and TRBJ1-1; TRBD1 matches at 9 bases. The CDR3 totals 17 residues. CDR1 LNHDA and CDR2 SQIVND come from the germline V gene (reference sequence). Unmatched junction bases numbered 16, after V lost 3 bases and J lost 8 bases. CDR3 sequence reads: CASSIAVQGASIEEAFF. Written as DNA, the CDR3 is TGTGCCAGTAGTATCGCCGTACAGGGGGCGAGTATAGAGGAAGCTTTCTTT.

The chain couples TRBV5-8 to TRBJ1-5; unclear D gene. The germline CDR1 and CDR2 sequences are SGHTS and YDEGEE. V gave up 0 bases and J gave up 7 bases, with 8 bases separating them. This CDR3 is 13 amino acids long. As DNA, the CDR3 is TGTGCCAGCAGCTTGGGGTGGGAGCAGCCCCAGCATTTT. It translates to CASSLGWEQPQHF.

In its sample, this clone was seen a few times. The gene calls are TRBV30 and TRBJ1-1, with 8 bases fitting TRBD1. The CDR3 runs 14 residues. CDR1 is GTSNPN, CDR2 SVGIG, per germline (reference sequence). J was trimmed by 5 bases and V by 4 bases; bases with no gene match: 9. The CDR3 sequence: CAWTTGTGRTEAFF. CDR3 bases: TGTGCCTGGACGACGGGGACAGGCAGGACTGAAGCTTTCTTT.

The genes are TRBV7-9 and TRBJ2-7; 10 nucleotides agree with TRBD2. After removal of 5 bases from V and 4 bases from J, the junction contained 14 bases not matched to a gene. The CDR3 is made up of 17 amino acids. Looked up from germline, CDR1 is SEHNR and CDR2 is FQNEAQ (reference sequence). CDR3 sequence: CASSPPGSGGAGYEQYF. In DNA form, the CDR3 reads TGTGCCAGCAGCCCGCCAGGGAGCGGGGGGGCCGGGTACGAGCAGTACTTC.

This clone was seen only once. The chain combines TRBV11-3 with TRBJ1-2; D gene uncertain. The CDR3 covers 13 residues. Trimming shortened V by 1 base and J by 0 bases, and 3 bases separated the two germline ends. Germline assignment: CDR1 SGHNT and CDR2 YENEEA. The CDR3, as DNA: TGTGCCAGCAGCTTAGCCTCTAACTATGGCTACACCTTC. Translated: CASSLASNYGYTF.

V usage is TRBV28 and J usage is TRBJ2-7; no firm D call. This CDR3 spans 15 amino acids. V shed 7 bases and J shed 5 bases, with 21 bases lying between them. Germline values: CDR1 MDHEN, CDR2 SYDVKM. CDR3 loop: CASTPNPPQLDEQYF. The CDR3 nucleotides are TGTGCCAGCACCCCCAATCCCCCACAGTTGGACGAGCAGTACTTC.

The V gene is TRBV21-1, the J gene TRBJ1-4; the table gives TRBD1 as D, unverified against the DNA. TRBV21-1 corresponds to a pseudogene. This CDR3 has 15 residues. In DNA, the CDR3 is TGTGCCAGCAGCAACTCAGACAGGGGAAATGAAAAACTGTTTTTT. As protein: CASSNSDRGNEKLFF.

The chain carries TRBV19 and TRBJ2-5; a weak D match, TRBD1 (5 bases). V dropped 5 bases and J dropped 5 bases, with 12 bases sitting between them. CDR1 is LNHDA and CDR2 is SQIVND in the germline V gene (reference sequence). The CDR3 has 13 residues. The CDR3 loop reads CASSPRQKETQYF. The CDR3 DNA reads TGTGCCAGTAGTCCTCGACAGAAGGAGACCCAGTACTTC.

The chain carries TRBV12-3 or TRBV12-4 and TRBJ1-1; D may be TRBD1 (5 bases). The V gene lost 1 base and the J gene lost 9 bases, with 9 bases spanning the gap. This CDR3 contains 12 residues. The chain's CDR3 is CASSLVGDQAFF. The CDR3 DNA sequence: TGTGCCAGCAGTTTAGTAGGGGATCAAGCTTTCTTT.

This rearrangement joins TRBV30 to TRBJ2-3, with D unresolved. Germline-derived CDR1 and CDR2 are GTSNPN and SVGIG (reference sequence). Trimming left V 6 bases short and J 1 base short, with 11 bases between. The CDR3 has 13 residues. The CDR3 DNA sequence: TGTGCCTGCCGCGGAATGGGCACAGATACGCAGTATTTT. Translated: CACRGMGTDTQYF.

The chain combines TRBV3-1 (or the pseudogene TRBV3-2) with TRBJ1-1; the match to TRBD1 covers 11 bases. The germline V gene encodes CDR1 LGHDT and CDR2 YNNKEL (reference sequence). J gave up 11 bases and V 6 bases, and 8 bases lay outside the gene matches. This CDR3 contains 13 residues. CDR3 coding DNA: TGTGCCAGCAGACACGGGGACAGGGGGTCGGCTTTCTTT. Translating it yields CASRHGDRGSAFF.

The V call is TRBV9, the J call TRBJ2-7; 11 bases fit TRBD1. There are 16 residues in the CDR3. V lost 3 bases, J lost 0 bases, and 5 bases stayed unmatched. The V gene's germline CDR1 is SGDLS and CDR2 YYNGEE. DNA of the CDR3: TGTGCCAGCAGCGGTTCCGGGACAGGGGGCTCCTACGAGCAGTACTTC. It encodes CASSGSGTGGSYEQYF.

The chain is built from TRBV27 and TRBJ2-3; perhaps TRBD2 as D (6 bases). With 3 bases removed from V and 2 bases from J, the gap between germline ends came to 12 bases. The CDR3 spans 15 residues. Germline-derived CDR1 and CDR2 are MNHEY and SMNVEV (reference sequence). DNA of the CDR3: TGTGCCAGCAGTTTTTCTCCTAGCGACACAGATACGCAGTATTTT. The encoded protein is CASSFSPSDTDTQYF.

The chain joins TRBV7-9 to TRBJ2-7; 7 bases line up with TRBD1. Per germline, CDR1 SEHNR and CDR2 FQNEAQ (reference sequence). The CDR3 sequence is 15 residues long. V gave up 5 bases and J gave up 3 bases; unmatched junction bases: 10. The CDR3: CASSIRQGEVYEQYF. CDR3 sequence (DNA): TGTGCCAGCAGCATTCGACAGGGTGAGGTCTACGAGCAGTACTTC.

This rearrangement joins TRBV5-1 to TRBJ2-7; D possibly corresponds to TRBD1 (6 bases). This CDR3 has 13 amino acids. CDR1 and CDR2 (germline): SGHRS, YFSETQ. V was clipped by 6 bases and J by 0 bases, with 10 bases between them. The CDR3 sequence is CASNMDSSYEQYF. In DNA form, the CDR3 reads TGCGCCAGCAACATGGACAGCTCCTACGAGCAGTACTTC.

In this sample, this clone turned up a few times. The chain employs TRBV18 and TRBJ1-1; unclear D gene. The ends were cut back, 5 bases at V and 0 bases at J, with 4 bases in the middle. The V gene's germline CDR1 is KGHSH and CDR2 LQKENI. There are 12 residues in the CDR3. The CDR3 DNA sequence: TGTGCCAGCTCAAATATGAACACTGAAGCTTTCTTT. It is translated as CASSNMNTEAFF.

V gene TRBV11-1 combines with J gene TRBJ2-2, with 10 nucleotides matching TRBD1. The V gene's germline CDR1 is SGHAT and CDR2 FQDESV (reference sequence). This CDR3 spans 16 amino acids. J was trimmed by 5 bases and V by 6 bases; bases with no gene match: 9. CDR3 amino acids: CASRTTGGGRTGELFF. For the CDR3, the DNA is TGTGCCAGCAGGACGACAGGGGGCGGGAGGACCGGGGAGCTGTTTTTT.

This chain connects TRBV28 to TRBJ1-3; the D gene is possibly TRBD1 (5 bases). From germline, CDR1 is MDHEN and CDR2 SYDVKM. This CDR3 is 13 amino acids long. Trimming shortened V by 8 bases and J by 2 bases, and 10 bases separated the two germline ends. CDR3 coding DNA: TGTGCCAGCCTGGGGGGTACTGGAAACACCATATATTTT. Translation gives CASLGGTGNTIYF.

The chain links TRBV19 to TRBJ1-1; a possible D gene is TRBD1 (6 bases). Per germline, CDR1 LNHDA and CDR2 SQIVND (reference sequence). The CDR3 length is 13 residues. The V end lost 6 bases, the J end lost 7 bases, and 15 bases lay between the germline ends. The CDR3 DNA is TGTGCCAGTAGAGAACAGGGTTCTGGTGAAGCTTTCTTT. It translates to CASREQGSGEAFF.